Below, 19 T cell receptor beta chains from the same sample are listed, as sequenced in a study of blood T cell repertoires in COVID-19. Clones were read by immunoSEQ multiplex PCR, and TCRdb kept only the in-frame ones, dropping some. The data show some 80,000 clones, 82% seen once. Sequenced input: peripheral blood. The receptors stem from a man at least 80 years old with acute or convalescent COVID-19.

The gene calls are TRBV5-1 and TRBJ1-2; 10 nucleotides align to TRBD1. The CDR3 is made up of 16 amino acids. CDR1 SGHRS and CDR2 YFSETQ come from the germline V gene. J gave up 4 bases and V 4 bases, and 10 bases lay outside the gene matches. The CDR3 region has the DNA TGCGCCAGCAGCACGACAGGGGGCCCCCCGATCTATGGCTACACCTTC. Protein product: CASSTTGGPPIYGYTF.

The chain recombines TRBV6-6 with TRBJ2-3, with 11 positions matching TRBD1. CDR3 length equals 15 residues. The junction had 3 bases not matched to a gene; V was cut back by 6 bases and J by 1 base. Germline V gene sequence: CDR1 MNHNY, CDR2 SVGAGI (reference sequence). The DNA of the CDR3 is TGTGCCAGCAGAGTGGGACAGGGGGGCACAGATACGCAGTATTTT. Protein sequence: CASRVGQGGTDTQYF.

The chain recombines TRBV12-5 with TRBJ1-2; tentative D call: TRBD1 (6 bases). The CDR3 sequence is 14 residues long. Germline CDR1 reads LGHNT; CDR2 reads FRNRAP. The germline V and J ends were trimmed by 6 bases and 10 bases, with 21 bases remaining between them. CDR3 DNA sequence: TGTGCTAGTGGAACCTCAGGGAGAGGGGGGGTCTACACCTTC. Translating gives CASGTSGRGGVYTF. Using reference TRBV12-5 and TRBJ1-2 for the parts outside the CDR3, the full variable domain is DARVTQTPRHKVTEMGQEVTMRCQPILGHNTVFWYRQTMMQGLELLAYFRNRAPLDDSGMPKDRFSAEMPDATLATLKIQPSEPRDSAVYFCASGTSGRGGVYTFGSGTRLTVV.

This clone appeared once. V gene TRBV2 combines with J gene TRBJ1-1; 7 positions agree with TRBD1. The V segment lost 3 bases and the J segment 8 bases; nucleotides outside the gene matches: 6. In germline, CDR1 is SNHLY, CDR2 FYNNEI. The CDR3 is 13 amino acids. The CDR3 region has the DNA TGTGCCAGCAGTGACCGCCGGGACAGCGAAGCTTTCTTT. Residues: CASSDRRDSEAFF.

CDR3 nucleotides: TGTGCCAGCAGGACGGACACGCCTAACTATGGCTACACCTTC. Its protein product is CASRTDTPNYGYTF. V gene TRBV28 combines with J gene TRBJ1-2; possible D gene TRBD1, 5 bases. The V and J ends lost 6 bases and 0 bases respectively, with 11 bases between them. CDR3 length: 14 residues. Looked up from germline, CDR1 is MDHEN and CDR2 is SYDVKM.

The chain links TRBV19 to TRBJ2-5, with 9 bases that match TRBD2. The CDR3 spans 16 residues. Germline CDR1 LNHDA, CDR2 SQIVND (reference sequence). V shed 3 bases and J 2 bases; nucleotides not matched to a gene: 7. CDR3 DNA: TGTGCCAGTAGTATGGGTTGGCTAGCGGGGCAAGAGACCCAGTACTTC. Translation: CASSMGWLAGQETQYF.

The genes are TRBV2 and TRBJ1-1, with 7 bases that match TRBD1. With V trimmed by 7 bases and J by 7 bases, 12 bases remained unmatched. This CDR3 contains 14 residues. In germline, CDR1 is SNHLY, CDR2 FYNNEI. CDR3 DNA: TGTGCCAGCAATACGCGACAGGGCCGGAATGAAGCTTTCTTT. Its translation is CASNTRQGRNEAFF.

The rearrangement uses TRBV3-1 (or the pseudogene TRBV3-2) and TRBJ1-1; D uncertain. The CDR3 loop spans 16 amino acids. Germline V lookup: CDR1 LGHDT, CDR2 YNNKEL (reference sequence). V was cut by 0 bases and J by 1 base, with 12 bases left in between. The DNA of the CDR3 is TGTGCCAGCAGCCAAGAGAGGTCGGGAGCGAACACTGAAGCTTTCTTT. Translated, it gives CASSQERSGANTEAFF.

The chain employs TRBV12-5 and TRBJ1-5; 7 bases are shared with TRBD1. Germline values: CDR1 LGHNT, CDR2 FRNRAP. The CDR3 contains 15 residues. Trimming cost V 9 bases and J 0 bases; bases outside gene matches: 8. The CDR3 nucleotides read TGTGCTAGCGAACAGGGGCTTTATAGCAATCAGCCCCAGCATTTT. Translation: CASEQGLYSNQPQHF. Together with reference TRBV12-5 and TRBJ1-5, the CDR3 gives the full variable domain: DARVTQTPRHKVTEMGQEVTMRCQPILGHNTVFWYRQTMMQGLELLAYFRNRAPLDDSGMPKDRFSAEMPDATLATLKIQPSEPRDSAVYFCASEQGLYSNQPQHFGDGTRLSIL.

This chain joins TRBV29-1 and TRBJ1-1; D is perhaps TRBD1 (5 bases). The CDR3 loop spans 13 amino acids. CDR1 is SQVTM, CDR2 ANQGSEA, per germline. V dropped 6 bases and J dropped 6 bases, with 17 bases sitting between them. The CDR3 DNA sequence: TGCAGCGTCGATCCCGGGGGTGGGCCTGAAGCTTTCTTT. Protein product: CSVDPGGGPEAFF.

V usage is TRBV11-2 and J usage is TRBJ1-1, with 9 nucleotides matching TRBD1. V lost 8 bases, J lost 10 bases, and 11 bases stayed unmatched. Germline CDR1 reads SGHAT; CDR2 reads FQNNGV. The CDR3 runs 13 residues. The CDR3 coding sequence is TGTGCCAGCTATGGGACAGGGAGGGGTAGAGCTTTCTTT. It translates to CASYGTGRGRAFF.

This chain connects TRBV19 to TRBJ2-1; 7 bases agree with TRBD1. The V gene's germline CDR1 is LNHDA and CDR2 SQIVND (reference sequence). The J segment lost 8 bases and the V segment lost 7 bases, leaving 11 bases of the junction unmatched. CDR3 length: 14 amino acids. The CDR3: CASTPTGARDEQFF. The CDR3 DNA reads TGTGCCAGTACCCCCACAGGGGCCCGTGATGAGCAGTTCTTC.

This clone was detected a few times. V and J are TRBV5-4 and TRBJ1-6, with TRBD1 as a possible D gene (5 bases). This CDR3 region has 15 residues. V was pared by 0 bases and J by 7 bases, with 11 bases between. Germline V gives CDR1 SGHNT, CDR2 YYREEE (reference sequence). CDR3 nucleotide sequence: TGTGCCAGCAGCTTGGATGCGGGGCCGAATTCACCCCTCCACTTT. It encodes CASSLDAGPNSPLHF.

The gene calls are TRBV5-4 and TRBJ2-5; TRBD2 is a possible D gene (6 bases). The CDR3 extends over 15 amino acids. Germline V lookup: CDR1 SGHNT, CDR2 YYREEE (reference sequence). Trimming shortened V by 4 bases and J by 4 bases, and 17 bases separated the two germline ends. The CDR3 sequence is CASSRARGSIETQYF. The CDR3 nucleotides read TGTGCCAGCAGCAGAGCGCGGGGTTCGATAGAGACCCAGTACTTC.

V is TRBV7-3 and J is TRBJ2-5; 12 nucleotides agree with TRBD2. V lost 0 bases and J lost 4; bases outside the gene matches: 3. CDR3 length equals 16 residues. CDR1 and CDR2 (germline): SGHTA, FQGTGA. For the CDR3, the DNA is TGTGCCAGCAGCTTAACCGGACTAGCGGGGAGAGAGACCCAGTACTTC. Protein product: CASSLTGLAGRETQYF.

This chain connects TRBV7-9 to TRBJ2-1, with 9 bases lining up with TRBD1. Trimming took 5 bases from V and 5 from J; bases not matched to a gene: 7. Per the germline V gene, CDR1 is SEHNR and CDR2 is FQNEAQ (reference sequence). The CDR3 spans 15 residues. CDR3 in DNA: TGTGCCAGCAGCCAGGGACAGGGTAATGACAATGAGCAGTTCTTC. Its translation is CASSQGQGNDNEQFF.

The chain is built from TRBV30 and TRBJ2-3; tentatively, D is TRBD2 (5 bases). The CDR3 is made up of 11 amino acids. The V gene's germline CDR1 is GTSNPN and CDR2 SVGIG (reference sequence). V shed 5 bases and J shed 7 bases, with 10 bases lying between them. The CDR3 nucleotides are TGTGCCTGGTCTTCGGGGAATACGCAGTATTTT. As protein: CAWSSGNTQYF.

The chain joins TRBV12-3 or TRBV12-4 to TRBJ1-5; D call uncertain. The V and J ends lost 2 bases and 3 bases respectively, with 5 bases between them. The CDR3 contains 13 residues. CDR3 bases: TGTGCCAGCAGTTTAACAGACAATCAGCCCCAGCATTTT. It encodes CASSLTDNQPQHF.

The J gene is TRBJ2-1, the V gene TRBV4-1; D is undetermined. Germline V gives CDR1 MGHRA, CDR2 YSYEKL. The CDR3 is 12 residues long. V gave up 4 bases and J gave up 8 bases, with 9 bases separating them. CDR3 coding DNA: TGCGCCAGCAGCCTCGACTGGTATGAGCAGTTCTTC. Its translation: CASSLDWYEQFF.